These 27 T cell receptor beta chains share one sample of origin, sequenced in a study of OX40 agonist ivuxolimab in advanced cancers. The assay was immunoSEQ multiplex PCR, and TCRdb's table has in-frame clones only and misses some. The table includes 60,000 to 80,000 clones, more than 65% detected once. Material: CD4+ or CD8+ T cells sorted from blood, obtained in a trial of the OX40 agonist ivuxolimab. The receptors shown here come from an adult with an advanced solid tumor such as melanoma, head and neck, liver or kidney cancer.

The chain employs TRBV29-1 and TRBJ2-7; 10 bases map to TRBD1. This CDR3 has 13 residues. V dropped 8 bases and J dropped 7; count of bases not matched to a gene: 11. Germline V gene sequence: CDR1 SQVTM, CDR2 ANQGSEA. CDR3 DNA sequence: TGCAGCACAACGGCGGGACAGGGGAGAGAGCAGTACTTC. Translated, it gives CSTTAGQGREQYF.

V is TRBV7-6 and J is TRBJ2-7, with TRBD1 matching 9 bases. This CDR3 is built from 17 residues. The ends lost 4 bases at V and 6 bases at J; junction bases unmatched: 16. The germline V gene has CDR1 SGHVS and CDR2 FNYEAQ. CDR3 in amino acids: CASSSQPPTGGYVEQYF. CDR3 coding DNA: TGTGCCAGCAGCTCCCAACCCCCGACAGGGGGATACGTCGAGCAGTACTTC.

The J gene is TRBJ1-1, the V gene TRBV7-2; D uncertain. This CDR3 region has 13 residues. Trimming pared 4 bases from V and 0 bases from J, leaving 6 bases between. Germline V CDR1 and CDR2: SGHTA, FQGNSA. CDR3 sequence reads: CASSWTVNTEAFF. The DNA of the CDR3 is TGTGCCAGCAGCTGGACGGTGAACACTGAAGCTTTCTTT.

The chain joins TRBV4-1 to TRBJ2-5; either TRBD1 or TRBD2 may fit D (6 bases each). V was clipped by 1 base and J by 5 bases, with 17 bases between them. In germline, CDR1 is MGHRA, CDR2 YSYEKL. This CDR3 comprises 16 residues. The DNA of the CDR3 is TGCGCCAGCAGCCAAGGGGGCGGAGGGGGAACGGAGACCCAGTACTTC. Residues: CASSQGGGGGTETQYF.

In DNA, the CDR3 is TGTGCCAGCAGCTTAGTTGCCGGGAGCAATCAGCCCCAGCATTTT. It encodes CASSLVAGSNQPQHF. J is TRBJ1-5 and V is TRBV7-8; D is unclear. V lost 1 base and J 1 base, leaving 8 bases between the germline ends. Germline-derived CDR1 and CDR2 are SGHVS and FQNEAQ. This CDR3 is 15 amino acids long. The complete variable domain, with remaining parts taken from reference TRBV7-8 and TRBJ1-5, reads GAGVSQSPRYKVAKRGQDVALRCDPISGHVSLFWYQQALGQGPEFLTYFQNEAQLDKSGLPSDRFFAERPEGSVSTLKIQRTQQEDSAVYLCASSLVAGSNQPQHFGDGTRLSIL.

The gene calls are TRBV5-4 and TRBJ1-1, with D perhaps TRBD1 (6 bases). This CDR3 comprises 15 residues. The germline gives CDR1 SGHNT, CDR2 YYREEE (reference sequence). Trimming pared 5 bases from V and 5 bases from J, leaving 19 bases between. Here the CDR3 reads CASSDPPGARTEAFF. In DNA form, the CDR3 reads TGTGCCAGCAGTGACCCGCCGGGGGCGAGGACTGAAGCTTTCTTT.

The J gene is TRBJ1-1, the V gene TRBV19; TRBD1 aligns across 8 bases. Losses at the gene ends were 3 bases for V and 1 base for J; bases not matched to a gene: 7. Germline-derived CDR1 and CDR2 are LNHDA and SQIVND (reference sequence). The CDR3 consists of 16 residues. The CDR3 is CASSIPRTGSNTEAFF. The CDR3 nucleotides are TGTGCCAGTAGTATTCCCAGGACAGGGTCGAACACTGAAGCTTTCTTT.

The V and J genes are TRBV6-1 and TRBJ2-7; D tentatively fits TRBD1 or TRBD2 (5 bases each). Germline V gives CDR1 MNHNS, CDR2 SASEGT. The CDR3 runs to 12 residues. V lost 8 bases, J lost 12 bases, and 20 bases lay in between. The CDR3 protein is CASRDDVGNGYF. In nucleotides, the CDR3 is TGTGCCAGCCGGGACGATGTGGGTAATGGGTACTTC.

The rearrangement links TRBV6-6 to TRBJ1-1; D not resolved. V lost 5 bases and J 2 bases, leaving 9 bases between the germline ends. Germline V gene sequence: CDR1 MNHNY, CDR2 SVGAGI (reference sequence). The CDR3 is 13 residues long. The CDR3 nucleotides are TGTGCCAGCAGTCCCCCGGGAAACACTGAAGCTTTCTTT. As protein: CASSPPGNTEAFF.

This sequence joins TRBV28 and TRBJ1-2; no clear D. The germline V gene encodes CDR1 MDHEN and CDR2 SYDVKM. The CDR3 runs 15 residues. V was trimmed by 6 bases and J by 7 bases, leaving 21 bases between them. Here the CDR3 reads CASSSTGIRNPGYTF. The CDR3 DNA reads as TGTGCCAGCAGCTCAACGGGAATTAGAAACCCTGGCTACACCTTC.

The chain is built from TRBV5-1 and TRBJ1-3; 8 bases map to TRBD1. V was clipped by 0 bases and J by 2 bases; unmatched bases: 4. CDR1 and CDR2 from the germline V gene are SGHRS and YFSETQ. This CDR3 is built from 16 residues. The CDR3 nucleotides are TGCGCCAGCAGCTTGGCAGGACAGGGAACTGGAAACACCATATATTTT. Translated, it gives CASSLAGQGTGNTIYF.

This rearrangement joins TRBV6-5 to TRBJ1-4, with TRBD1 as a possible D gene (6 bases). The CDR3 is made up of 15 amino acids. The ends were cut back, 0 bases at V and 7 bases at J, with 12 bases in the middle. The germline V gene has CDR1 MNHEY and CDR2 SVGAGI. The CDR3 here is CASSYSTRGGEKLFF. CDR3 nucleotides: TGTGCCAGCAGTTACTCGACGAGGGGGGGTGAAAAACTGTTTTTT.

The V call is TRBV11-3, the J call TRBJ2-3; D gene uncertain. The germline V gene encodes CDR1 SGHNT and CDR2 YENEEA. With 6 bases removed from V and 4 bases from J, the gap between germline ends came to 8 bases. CDR3 size: 12 residues. CDR3 nucleotides: TGTGCCAGCAGTGACGGTGCAGATACGCAGTATTTT. Translated: CASSDGADTQYF.

Notes on this clone: This sample includes further DNA sequences coding for the same CDR3. The chain is built from TRBV29-1 and TRBJ1-1; unclear D gene. Trimming left V 3 bases short and J 2 bases short, with 7 bases between. The CDR3 length is 12 residues. Germline lookup yields CDR1 SQVTM and CDR2 ANQGSEA. The chain's CDR3 is CSVDGVNTEAFF. The CDR3 region has the DNA TGCAGCGTTGACGGGGTAAACACTGAAGCTTTCTTT.

The rearrangement uses TRBV5-1 and TRBJ2-7; 9 bases match TRBD1. The CDR3 is 16 amino acids. Germline V gives CDR1 SGHRS, CDR2 YFSETQ. V lost 0 bases, J lost 4 bases, and 8 bases stayed unmatched. The CDR3 reads CASSLAAGTGLYEQYF. For the CDR3, the DNA is TGCGCCAGCAGCTTGGCCGCCGGGACAGGGCTTTACGAGCAGTACTTC.

This chain links TRBV6-5 with TRBJ2-1; 11 positions match TRBD2. In germline, CDR1 is MNHEY, CDR2 SVGAGI. This CDR3 region has 16 residues. The ends lost 2 bases at V and 1 base at J; junction bases unmatched: 1. CDR3 nucleotides: TGTGCCAGCAGTTACGTAGCGGGGGGGTCCTACAATGAGCAGTTCTTC. Amino acid sequence: CASSYVAGGSYNEQFF.

In DNA, the CDR3 is TGTGCCAGCAGCCCCACCCTGGGGGCAGGGGGCACAGATACGCAGTATTTT. Encoded protein: CASSPTLGAGGTDTQYF. The chain uses TRBV5-6 and TRBJ2-3, with D tentatively TRBD1 (6 bases). CDR1 and CDR2 from the germline V gene are SGHDT and YYEEEE. Between the trimmed V and J ends, which lost 4 bases and 1 base, there was a span of 19 bases. The CDR3 length is 17 residues. Full variable domain (remainder filled in from reference TRBV5-6 and TRBJ2-3): DAGVTQSPTHLIKTRGQQVTLRCSPKSGHDTVSWYQQALGQGPQFIFQYYEEEERQRGNFPDRFSGHQFPNYSSELNVNALLLGDSALYLCASSPTLGAGGTDTQYFGPGTRLTVL.

This clone was seen a single time. The CDR3 DNA reads as TGCGCCAGCAGCCTCCAAGGGGGCACTAATGAAAAACTGTTTTTT. This translates into CASSLQGGTNEKLFF. The chain employs TRBV5-1 and TRBJ1-4, with 7 bases that match TRBD1. The CDR3 spans 15 residues. The germline V gene has CDR1 SGHRS and CDR2 YFSETQ. V shed 4 bases, J shed 2 bases, and the junction held 5 bases outside the gene matches.

The gene calls are TRBV5-1 and TRBJ1-6, with a possible D match to TRBD1 (5 bases). Trimming took 0 bases from V and 5 from J, leaving 9 bases between them. The germline CDR1 and CDR2 sequences are SGHRS and YFSETQ. CDR3 size: 15 residues. The CDR3 DNA reads as TGCGCCAGCAGCTTGGGGGGCCTAGATAATTCACCCCTCCACTTT. Its translation: CASSLGGLDNSPLHF.

The chain couples TRBV4-2 to TRBJ2-5; possible D gene TRBD2, 5 bases. Trimming left V 0 bases short and J 2 bases short, with 10 bases between. Germline V gene lookup returns CDR1 LGHNA and CDR2 YNFKEQ. The CDR3 has 15 amino acids. CDR3 sequence reads: CASSQERRSQETQYF. CDR3 DNA: TGTGCCAGCAGCCAAGAGAGGAGGTCACAAGAGACCCAGTACTTC.

This chain links TRBV18 with TRBJ2-3; no firm D call. Germline V CDR1 and CDR2: KGHSH, LQKENI. This CDR3 spans 15 amino acids. V was clipped by 4 bases and J by 0 bases, with 11 bases between them. The CDR3: CASSRYSTSTDTQYF. The CDR3 DNA reads as TGTGCCAGCTCACGATACAGCACTAGCACAGATACGCAGTATTTT. Looking up the rest from reference TRBV18 and TRBJ2-3 gives the full variable domain: NAGVMQNPRHLVRRRGQEARLRCSPMKGHSHVYWYRQLPEEGLKFMVYLQKENIIDESGMPKERFSAEFPKEGPSILRIQQVVRGDSAAYFCASSRYSTSTDTQYFGPGTRLTVL.

The chain couples TRBV11-2 to TRBJ1-5; D is undetermined. The V and J ends lost 4 bases and 5 bases respectively, with 9 bases between them. The CDR3 runs 13 residues. Germline V lookup: CDR1 SGHAT, CDR2 FQNNGV. CDR3 residues: CASSSWRDQPQHF. The CDR3, as DNA: TGTGCCAGCAGCTCCTGGAGGGATCAGCCCCAGCATTTT. The entire variable domain, with the rest obtained from reference TRBV11-2 and TRBJ1-5, is as follows: EAGVAQSPRYKIIEKRQSVAFWCNPISGHATLYWYQQILGQGPKLLIQFQNNGVVDDSQLPKDRFSAERLKGVDSTLKIQPAKLEDSAVYLCASSSWRDQPQHFGDGTRLSIL.

The sample holds one count of this clone. V gene TRBV7-6 combines with J gene TRBJ2-5; possibly TRBD1 for D (5 bases). Gene TRBJ2-7 matches the end of the DNA better, so the J call may be wrong. The CDR3 covers 15 residues. From germline, CDR1 is SGHVS and CDR2 FNYEAQ. The CDR3 sequence: CASSLGGDSSYEQYF. The DNA of the CDR3 is TGTGCCAGCAGCTTAGGAGGAGACAGCTCCTACGAGCAGTACTTC.

DNA for the CDR3: TGTGCCACCAGCAGAGGGGGGACAGGGGGAGAAGCTTTCTTT. Its protein product is CATSRGGTGGEAFF. V is TRBV15 and J is TRBJ1-1; TRBD1 agrees at 11 bases. Germline assignment: CDR1 LNHNV and CDR2 YYDKDF (reference sequence). The CDR3 length is 14 residues. Trimming cost V 1 base and J 8 bases; bases outside gene matches: 3. Combining the CDR3 with reference TRBV15 and TRBJ1-1 gives the whole variable domain DAMVIQNPRYQVTQFGKPVTLSCSQTLNHNVMYWYQQKSSQAPKLLFHYYDKDFNNEADTPDNFQSRRPNTSFCFLDIRSPGLGDTAMYLCATSRGGTGGEAFFGQGTRLTVV.

This chain connects TRBV5-3 to TRBJ1-2, with a tentative D call TRBD1 (5 bases). TRBV5-3 qualifies as an ORF whose function is uncertain. V dropped 7 bases and J dropped 4 bases, with 14 bases sitting between them. The CDR3 length is 13 residues. CDR3 DNA: TGTGCCAGATTAAGCCTGGGGGGCTATGGCTACACCTTC. It encodes CARLSLGGYGYTF.

The rearrangement uses TRBV27 and TRBJ1-4; D is perhaps TRBD1 (5 bases). CDR3 length: 14 amino acids. Looked up from germline, CDR1 is MNHEY and CDR2 is SMNVEV (reference sequence). The V gene lost 6 bases and the J gene lost 7 bases, with 15 bases spanning the gap. In DNA, the CDR3 is TGTGCCAGCAGATCGACAGTCCGGGGTGAAAAACTGTTTTTT. This translates into CASRSTVRGEKLFF.

This chain links TRBV7-9 with TRBJ1-4; perhaps TRBD1 as D (6 bases). Germline V gene lookup returns CDR1 SEHNR and CDR2 FQNEAQ (reference sequence). V lost 5 bases to trimming and J lost 7 bases, with 17 bases between them. CDR3 length equals 15 residues. The CDR3 here is CASSRRQAAGEKLFF. CDR3 DNA sequence: TGTGCCAGCAGCCGTAGACAGGCGGCAGGTGAAAAACTGTTTTTT.